Each of the 27 T cell receptor beta chains below was sequenced from the same sample in a study of shared clonotypes between healthy human individuals. TCRdb keeps only in-frame clones here, not all; method: immunoSEQ multiplex PCR. The data show 300,000 to 400,000 clones, with about 70% seen just once and around 9.3% held by the top ten. Sequencing was carried out using memory CD4+ T cells sorted from blood. Subset of the sample: CD45RA-negative fraction. Receptors originate from a man younger than 40 in good health.

This clone was seen a few times. J is TRBJ2-2 and V is TRBV11-3; TRBD2 matches 13 bases. CDR3 size: 20 residues. The V gene end was trimmed by 0 bases and the J gene end by 5 bases; junction bases not matched to a gene: 12. Germline V gene lookup returns CDR1 SGHNT and CDR2 YENEEA. In DNA, the CDR3 is TGTGCCAGCAGCTTAGATCTCCCCCTGACTAGCGGGAGGAATACCGGGGAGCTGTTTTTT. This sequence encodes CASSLDLPLTSGRNTGELFF. Looking up the rest from reference TRBV11-3 and TRBJ2-2 gives the full variable domain: EAGVVQSPRYKIIEKKQPVAFWCNPISGHNTLYWYLQNLGQGPELLIRYENEEAVDDSQLPKDRFSAERLKGVDSTLKIQPAELGDSAVYLCASSLDLPLTSGRNTGELFFGEGSRLTVL.

This chain uses TRBV2 with TRBJ2-2; D unclear. V was trimmed by 6 bases and J by 5 bases, leaving 10 bases between them. The length of the CDR3 is 13 residues. Germline V gene lookup returns CDR1 SNHLY and CDR2 FYNNEI. CDR3 in DNA: TGTGCCAGCAGGCAACTCTCAACCGGGGAGCTGTTTTTT. It encodes CASRQLSTGELFF.

The CDR3 DNA is TGCAGCGTTGTAGTTACGGGATTCATGAACACTGAAGCTTTCTTT. This codes for CSVVVTGFMNTEAFF. The J gene is TRBJ1-1, the V gene TRBV29-1; the D is unclear. V shed 4 bases and J shed 0 bases, with 15 bases lying between them. The CDR3 runs to 15 residues. CDR1 and CDR2 from the germline V gene are SQVTM and ANQGSEA.

DNA for the CDR3: TGTGCCAGCAGCCCCGTGGCGGGCGCGGACTCCTACAATGAGCAGTTCTTC. Translated: CASSPVAGADSYNEQFF. The chain carries TRBV7-8 and TRBJ2-1, with D possibly matching TRBD2 (5 bases). Trimming shortened V by 5 bases and J by 0 bases, and 17 bases separated the two germline ends. The germline V gene encodes CDR1 SGHVS and CDR2 FQNEAQ. The CDR3 loop spans 17 amino acids.

J is TRBJ2-7 and V is TRBV6-6; 8 bases are shared with TRBD1. The V gene end was trimmed by 6 bases and the J gene end by 0 bases; junction bases not matched to a gene: 7. The CDR3 runs 15 residues. CDR1 is MNHNY, CDR2 SVGAGI, per germline (reference sequence). CDR3 amino acids: CASSHRTGPSYEQYF. DNA of the CDR3: TGTGCCAGCAGCCACCGGACAGGGCCCTCCTACGAGCAGTACTTC.

The rearrangement joins TRBV7-2 to TRBJ2-5; a weak D match, TRBD1 (6 bases). Trimming pared 5 bases from V and 0 bases from J, leaving 13 bases between. Germline V gene sequence: CDR1 SGHTA, CDR2 FQGNSA. This CDR3 has 15 residues. The CDR3 loop is CASSPRPGDQETQYF. The CDR3 bases are TGTGCCAGCAGCCCCCGCCCAGGGGACCAAGAGACCCAGTACTTC.

Points on this clone: The sample has other DNA sequences that encode this CDR3 too. CDR3 region: CASSLGGPQETQYF. CDR3 in DNA: TGTGCCAGCAGTTTGGGGGGACCCCAAGAGACCCAGTACTTC. The chain is built from TRBV28 and TRBJ2-5; a possible D gene is TRBD2 (6 bases). The CDR3 extends over 14 amino acids. Germline-derived CDR1 and CDR2 are MDHEN and SYDVKM. Trimming shortened V by 3 bases and J by 1 base, and 9 bases separated the two germline ends.

This chain links TRBV4-3 with TRBJ1-4, with unresolved D. The V gene's germline CDR1 is LGHNA and CDR2 YSLEER. This CDR3 is built from 15 residues. V lost 0 bases to trimming and J lost 3 bases, with 8 bases between them. Here the CDR3 reads CASSQDPRSNEKLFF. The CDR3 region has the DNA TGCGCCAGCAGCCAAGACCCGAGATCTAATGAAAAACTGTTTTTT.

This clone was observed once. J is TRBJ1-1 and V is TRBV2, with D unclear. V was cut by 10 bases and J by 1 base, with 10 bases left in between. Germline-derived CDR1 and CDR2 are SNHLY and FYNNEI. This CDR3 is built from 12 residues. In DNA form, the CDR3 reads TGTGCCAAGAACCCTGGGAACACTGAAGCTTTCTTT. Its translation: CAKNPGNTEAFF.

On this clone: The junction departs from the called germline gene at one end, perhaps through a read error. The genes are TRBV5-1 and TRBJ2-3; 8 nucleotides line up with TRBD1. The CDR3 extends over 13 amino acids. CDR1 is SGHRS and CDR2 is YFSETQ in the germline V gene. CDR3 in DNA: TGCGCCAGCAGTCCACTTGGGACAGGTACGCAGTATTTT. This sequence encodes CASSPLGTGTQYF.

The V gene is TRBV11-2, the J gene TRBJ2-3; D unclear. Deletions cut 0 bases from V and 2 bases from J, with 9 bases between. CDR1 is SGHAT, CDR2 FQNNGV, per germline. This CDR3 has 15 amino acids. The CDR3 DNA is TGTGCCAGCAGCTTAGACGCGGTGTCCACAGATACGCAGTATTTT. This codes for CASSLDAVSTDTQYF.

A few counts support this clone. This chain joins TRBV7-9 and TRBJ2-5, with D unresolved. Germline CDR1 and CDR2: SEHNR and FQNEAQ (reference sequence). V was shortened by 5 bases and J by 1 base, with 11 bases between the two germline ends. The CDR3 is 14 residues long. The CDR3 reads CASSISSGQETQYF. In DNA form, the CDR3 reads TGTGCCAGCAGCATATCAAGTGGCCAAGAGACCCAGTACTTC.

The chain uses TRBV5-1 and TRBJ2-1; 9 nucleotides line up with TRBD2. V shed 0 bases and J 7 bases; nucleotides not matched to a gene: 11. CDR3 length: 17 amino acids. CDR1 SGHRS and CDR2 YFSETQ come from the germline V gene. The CDR3 here is CASSLALSSGNENEQFF. CDR3 in DNA: TGCGCCAGCAGCTTGGCCTTATCTAGCGGGAACGAAAATGAGCAGTTCTTC.

This rearrangement joins TRBV9 to TRBJ2-1, with 11 bases lining up with TRBD1. Losses at the gene ends were 0 bases for V and 9 bases for J; bases not matched to a gene: 5. The germline gives CDR1 SGDLS, CDR2 YYNGEE. This CDR3 region has 15 residues. As DNA, the CDR3 is TGTGCCAGCAGCGTAGGTGGGACAGGGGGAAGTGAGCAGTTCTTC. Translation: CASSVGGTGGSEQFF.

J is TRBJ2-7 and V is TRBV6-5; TRBD2 aligns across 7 bases. CDR3 size: 11 residues. From germline, CDR1 is MNHEY and CDR2 SVGAGI. Trimming took 5 bases from V and 6 from J; bases not matched to a gene: 1. CDR3 protein: CASSRGVEQYF. CDR3 DNA sequence: TGTGCCAGCAGTCGGGGGGTCGAGCAGTACTTC.

This clone was recorded once. V usage is TRBV5-1 and J usage is TRBJ1-2; the D gene is possibly TRBD1 (5 bases). CDR1 is SGHRS, CDR2 YFSETQ, per germline. CDR3 size: 16 residues. Trimming shortened V by 4 bases and J by 4 bases, and 20 bases separated the two germline ends. The CDR3 region has the DNA TGCGCCAGCAGCCCCCGCGAGGGGAGGACCCCCTATGGCTACACCTTC. It specifies CASSPREGRTPYGYTF. The full variable domain, rest sourced from reference TRBV5-1 and TRBJ1-2, is KAGVTQTPRYLIKTRGQQVTLSCSPISGHRSVSWYQQTPGQGLQFLFEYFSETQRNKGNFPGRFSGRQFSNSRSEMNVSTLELGDSALYLCASSPREGRTPYGYTFGSGTRLTVV.

The gene calls are TRBV29-1 and TRBJ2-7; D is ambiguous. Trimming left V 6 bases short and J 1 base short, with 7 bases between. Germline V lookup: CDR1 SQVTM, CDR2 ANQGSEA. The CDR3 is 11 amino acids. CDR3 sequence (DNA): TGCAGCGTAACAGATTCCTACGAGCAGTACTTC. It translates to CSVTDSYEQYF.

V gene TRBV10-2 combines with J gene TRBJ2-7, with 8 bases lining up with TRBD1. Germline V lookup: CDR1 WSHSY, CDR2 SAAADI. After removal of 5 bases from V and 5 bases from J, the junction contained 8 bases not matched to a gene. The CDR3 contains 14 residues. This CDR3 is CASSFQGAINEQYF. CDR3 nucleotides: TGCGCCAGCAGTTTCCAGGGGGCTATCAACGAGCAGTACTTC.

V gene TRBV19 combines with J gene TRBJ1-5; tentative D call: TRBD1 (5 bases). There are 15 residues in the CDR3. The V gene's germline CDR1 is LNHDA and CDR2 SQIVND (reference sequence). V was pared by 4 bases and J by 7 bases, with 17 bases between. For the CDR3, the DNA is TGTGCCAGTAGTAGGGGAGACCAGGGAAGGCAGCCCCAGCATTTT. Its protein product is CASSRGDQGRQPQHF.

This clone was seen a single time. This chain joins TRBV27 and TRBJ2-2, with a possible D match to TRBD1 (6 bases). Trimming left V 2 bases short and J 4 bases short, with 20 bases between. There are 18 residues in the CDR3. In germline, CDR1 is MNHEY, CDR2 SMNVEV (reference sequence). CDR3 bases: TGTGCCAGCAGTTTACGTGGCAGGGGCGAACGGACCACCGGGGAGCTGTTTTTT. Residues: CASSLRGRGERTTGELFF.

This chain connects TRBV6-1 to TRBJ1-2, with a tentative D call TRBD1 (5 bases). This CDR3 has 13 residues. Looked up from germline, CDR1 is MNHNS and CDR2 is SASEGT. V was shortened by 6 bases and J by 8 bases, with 16 bases between the two germline ends. This CDR3 is CASSPSGTKGYTF. The CDR3 coding sequence is TGTGCCAGCAGCCCATCAGGGACGAAGGGCTACACCTTC.

The chain recombines TRBV6-5 with TRBJ2-5; possibly TRBD2 for D (6 bases). This CDR3 region has 14 residues. Germline-derived CDR1 and CDR2 are MNHEY and SVGAGI. V lost 5 bases and J 6 bases, leaving 16 bases between the germline ends. CDR3 DNA sequence: TGTGCCAGCAGTGGGGGAGGCCCCGTAAAGACCCAGTACTTC. Residues: CASSGGGPVKTQYF.

The chain uses TRBV9 and TRBJ2-1; TRBD2 aligns across 14 bases. Germline V gives CDR1 SGDLS, CDR2 YYNGEE. V shed 3 bases, J shed 9 bases, and the junction held 23 bases outside the gene matches. The CDR3 contains 21 residues. The CDR3 spells CASSGRKRGTSGSFLRTEQFF. DNA for the CDR3: TGTGCCAGCAGCGGAAGGAAAAGAGGGACTAGCGGGAGTTTTCTCCGGACTGAGCAGTTCTTC.

This clone came up many times. The chain couples TRBV5-1 to TRBJ2-5, with 9 nucleotides matching TRBD1. CDR1 is SGHRS, CDR2 YFSETQ, per germline. There are 16 residues in the CDR3. Unmatched junction bases numbered 15, after V lost 7 bases and J lost 5 bases. Here the CDR3 reads CASAGTGSFFSETQYF. The CDR3 DNA reads TGCGCCAGCGCCGGGACAGGGTCTTTTTTCTCCGAGACCCAGTACTTC.

V usage is TRBV2 and J usage is TRBJ2-7; D might be TRBD1 or TRBD2, each matching 5 bases. With 8 bases removed from V and 4 bases from J, the gap between germline ends came to 21 bases. Germline V gene sequence: CDR1 SNHLY, CDR2 FYNNEI. The CDR3 covers 15 residues. The DNA of the CDR3 is TGTGCCAGCCTTCCCGGGACGGGCTTTGCGTACGAGCAGTACTTC. Its protein is CASLPGTGFAYEQYF.

This rearrangement joins TRBV7-9 to TRBJ1-5, with D unresolved. Germline V CDR1 and CDR2: SEHNR, FQNEAQ (reference sequence). The ends were cut back, 3 bases at V and 11 bases at J, with 14 bases in the middle. The CDR3 contains 13 residues. The CDR3 DNA follows: TGTGCCAGCAGCTTCGACGGAATCCCGGCCCAGCATTTT. It codes for CASSFDGIPAQHF.

V and J are TRBV2 and TRBJ1-5; unclear D gene. The CDR3 spans 14 residues. Germline-derived CDR1 and CDR2 are SNHLY and FYNNEI. V lost 5 bases and J 0 bases, leaving 8 bases between the germline ends. The CDR3 DNA reads as TGTGCCAGCAGTCGCACTAATAGCAATCAGCCCCAGCATTTT. It yields the protein CASSRTNSNQPQHF.